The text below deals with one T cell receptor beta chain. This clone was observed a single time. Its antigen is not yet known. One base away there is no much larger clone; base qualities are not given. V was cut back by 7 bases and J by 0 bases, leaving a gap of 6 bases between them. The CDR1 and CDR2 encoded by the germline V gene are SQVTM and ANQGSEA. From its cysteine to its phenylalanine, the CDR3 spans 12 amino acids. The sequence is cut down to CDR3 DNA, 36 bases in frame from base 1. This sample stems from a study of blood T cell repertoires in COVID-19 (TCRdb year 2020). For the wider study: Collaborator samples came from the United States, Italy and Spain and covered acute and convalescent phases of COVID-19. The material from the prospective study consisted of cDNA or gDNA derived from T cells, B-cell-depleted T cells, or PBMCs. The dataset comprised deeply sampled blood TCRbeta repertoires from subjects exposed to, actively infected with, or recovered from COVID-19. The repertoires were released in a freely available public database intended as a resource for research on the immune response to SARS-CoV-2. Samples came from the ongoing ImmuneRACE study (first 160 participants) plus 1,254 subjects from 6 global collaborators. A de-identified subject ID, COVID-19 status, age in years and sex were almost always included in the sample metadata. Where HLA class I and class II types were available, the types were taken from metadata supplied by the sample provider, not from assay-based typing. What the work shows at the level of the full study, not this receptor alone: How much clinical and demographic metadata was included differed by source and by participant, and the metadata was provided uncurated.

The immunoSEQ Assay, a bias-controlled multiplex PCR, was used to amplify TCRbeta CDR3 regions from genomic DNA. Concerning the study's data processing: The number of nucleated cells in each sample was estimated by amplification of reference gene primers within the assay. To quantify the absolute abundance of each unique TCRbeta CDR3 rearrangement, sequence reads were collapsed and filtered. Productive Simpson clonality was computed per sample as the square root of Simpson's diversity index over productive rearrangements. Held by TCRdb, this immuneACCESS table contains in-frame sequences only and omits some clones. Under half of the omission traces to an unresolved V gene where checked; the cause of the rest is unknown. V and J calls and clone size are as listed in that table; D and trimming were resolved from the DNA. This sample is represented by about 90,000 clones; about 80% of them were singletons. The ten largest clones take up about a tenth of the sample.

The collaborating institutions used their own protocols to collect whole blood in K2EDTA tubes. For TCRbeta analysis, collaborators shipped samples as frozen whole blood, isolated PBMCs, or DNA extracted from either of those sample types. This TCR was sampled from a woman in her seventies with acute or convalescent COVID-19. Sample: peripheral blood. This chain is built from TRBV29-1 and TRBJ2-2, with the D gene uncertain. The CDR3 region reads CSGSANTGELFF. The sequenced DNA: TGCAGCGGATCAGCGAACACCGGGGAGCTGTTTTTT.